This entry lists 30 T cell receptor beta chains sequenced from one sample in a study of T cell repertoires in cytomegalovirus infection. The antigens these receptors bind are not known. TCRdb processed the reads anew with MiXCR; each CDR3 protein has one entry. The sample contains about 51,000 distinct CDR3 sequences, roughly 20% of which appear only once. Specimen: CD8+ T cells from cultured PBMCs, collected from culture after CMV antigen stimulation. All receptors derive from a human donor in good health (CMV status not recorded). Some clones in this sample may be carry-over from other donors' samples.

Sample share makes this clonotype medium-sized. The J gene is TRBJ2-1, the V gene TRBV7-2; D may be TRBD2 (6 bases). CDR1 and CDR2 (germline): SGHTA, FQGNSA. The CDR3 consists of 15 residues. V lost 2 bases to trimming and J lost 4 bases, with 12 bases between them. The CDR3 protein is CASSLSVAVYNEQFF. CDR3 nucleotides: TGTGCCAGCAGCTTAAGTGTAGCGGTGTACAATGAGCAGTTCTTC.

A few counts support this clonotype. The CDR3 sequence: CASSYRAYNEQFF. The DNA for the CDR3 is TGTGCCAGCAGTTATCGGGCCTACAATGAGCAGTTCTTC. This chain connects TRBV6-5 to TRBJ2-1; the D is unclear. This CDR3 has 13 amino acids. CDR1 and CDR2 (germline): MNHEY, SVGAGI. Trimming stripped 3 bases from V and 2 bases from J, with 5 bases between.

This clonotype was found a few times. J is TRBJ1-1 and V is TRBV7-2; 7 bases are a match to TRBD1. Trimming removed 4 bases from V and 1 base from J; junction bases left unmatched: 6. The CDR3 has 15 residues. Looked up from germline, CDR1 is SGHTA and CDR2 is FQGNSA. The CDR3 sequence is CASSSPGTANTEAFF. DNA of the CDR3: TGTGCCAGCAGCTCACCCGGGACAGCGAACACTGAAGCTTTCTTT. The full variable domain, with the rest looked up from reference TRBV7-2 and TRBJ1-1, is GAGVSQSPSNKVTEKGKDVELRCDPISGHTALYWYRQSLGQGLEFLIYFQGNSAPDKSGLPSDRFSAERTGGSVSTLTIQRTQQEDSAVYLCASSSPGTANTEAFFGQGTRLTVV.

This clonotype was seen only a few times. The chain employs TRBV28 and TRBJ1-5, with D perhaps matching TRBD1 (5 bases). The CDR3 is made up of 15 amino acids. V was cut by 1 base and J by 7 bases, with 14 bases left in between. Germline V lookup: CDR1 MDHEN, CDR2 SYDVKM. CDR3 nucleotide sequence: TGTGCCAGCAGTTTATATGGGGACGTGGGGCAGCCCCAGCATTTT. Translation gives CASSLYGDVGQPQHF.

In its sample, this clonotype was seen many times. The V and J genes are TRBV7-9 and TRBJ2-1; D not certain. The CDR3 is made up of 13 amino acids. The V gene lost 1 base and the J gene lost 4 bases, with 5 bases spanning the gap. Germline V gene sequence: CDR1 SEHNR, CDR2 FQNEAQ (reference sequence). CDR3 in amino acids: CASSLVVYNEQFF. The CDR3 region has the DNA TGTGCCAGCAGCTTAGTGGTGTACAATGAGCAGTTCTTC.

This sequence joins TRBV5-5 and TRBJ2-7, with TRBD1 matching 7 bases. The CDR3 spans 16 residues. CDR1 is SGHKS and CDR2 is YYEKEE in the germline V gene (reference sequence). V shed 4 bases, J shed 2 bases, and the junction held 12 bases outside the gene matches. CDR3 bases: TGTGCCAGCAGCCGGCATGGACAGGACCCCGCCTACGAGCAGTACTTC. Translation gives CASSRHGQDPAYEQYF.

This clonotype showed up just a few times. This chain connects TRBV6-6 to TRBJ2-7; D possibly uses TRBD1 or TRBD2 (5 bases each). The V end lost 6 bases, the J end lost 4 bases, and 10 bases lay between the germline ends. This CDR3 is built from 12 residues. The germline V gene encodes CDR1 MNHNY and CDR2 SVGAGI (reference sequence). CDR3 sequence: CASRDSGYEQYF. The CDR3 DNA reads TGTGCCAGCAGGGACTCAGGGTACGAGCAGTACTTC.

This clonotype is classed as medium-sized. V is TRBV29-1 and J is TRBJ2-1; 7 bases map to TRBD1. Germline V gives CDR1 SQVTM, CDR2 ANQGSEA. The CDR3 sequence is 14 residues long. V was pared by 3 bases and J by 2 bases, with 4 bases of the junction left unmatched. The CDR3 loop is CSVDGQGAYNEQFF. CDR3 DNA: TGCAGCGTTGATGGGCAGGGGGCCTACAATGAGCAGTTCTTC.

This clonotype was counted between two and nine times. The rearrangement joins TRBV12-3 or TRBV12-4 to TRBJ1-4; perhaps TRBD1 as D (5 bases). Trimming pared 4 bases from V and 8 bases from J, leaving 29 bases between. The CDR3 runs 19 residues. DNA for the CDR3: TGTGCCAGCAGTTCCCCGCCGGGGGTTCGGAATGCGTTTACCGAAAAACTGTTTTTT. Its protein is CASSSPPGVRNAFTEKLFF.

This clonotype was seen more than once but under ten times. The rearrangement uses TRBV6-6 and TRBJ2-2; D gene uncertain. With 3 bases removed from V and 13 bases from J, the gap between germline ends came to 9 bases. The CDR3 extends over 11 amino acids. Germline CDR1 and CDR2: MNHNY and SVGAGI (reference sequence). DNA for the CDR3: TGTGCCAGCAGTTATGGGGTGGCGCTGTTTTTT. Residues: CASSYGVALFF.

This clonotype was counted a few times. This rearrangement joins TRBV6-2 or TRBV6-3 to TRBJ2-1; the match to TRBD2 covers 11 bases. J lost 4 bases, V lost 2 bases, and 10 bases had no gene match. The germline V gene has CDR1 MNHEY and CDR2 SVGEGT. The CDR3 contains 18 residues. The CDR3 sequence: CASSYSQASGRKYNEQFF. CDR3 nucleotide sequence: TGTGCCAGCAGTTACAGCCAGGCTAGCGGGAGGAAGTACAATGAGCAGTTCTTC.

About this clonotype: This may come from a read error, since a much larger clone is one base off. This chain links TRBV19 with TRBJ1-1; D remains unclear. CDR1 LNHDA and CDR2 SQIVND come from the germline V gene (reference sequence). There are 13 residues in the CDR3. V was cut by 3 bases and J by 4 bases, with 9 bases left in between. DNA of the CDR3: TGTGCCAGTAGTATCGAAGAGGGCACTGAAGCTTTCTTT. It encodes CASSIEEGTEAFF.

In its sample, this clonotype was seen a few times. The CDR3 is CASSLVPQHNDQPQHF. The CDR3 DNA reads TGTGCCAGCAGCTTAGTGCCGCAGCATAATGATCAGCCCCAGCATTTT. V and J are TRBV7-2 and TRBJ1-5; D is undetermined. Germline CDR1 and CDR2: SGHTA and FQGNSA. The CDR3 consists of 16 residues. Trimming pared 1 base from V and 5 bases from J, leaving 15 bases between.

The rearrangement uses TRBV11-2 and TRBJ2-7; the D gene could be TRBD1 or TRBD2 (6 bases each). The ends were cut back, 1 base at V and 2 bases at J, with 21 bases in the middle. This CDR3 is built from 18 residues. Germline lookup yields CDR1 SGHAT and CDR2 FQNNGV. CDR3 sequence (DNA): TGTGCCAGCAGCTTAGCCCTGGGGGGCAGGGGCCCTGCCTACGAGCAGTACTTC. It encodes CASSLALGGRGPAYEQYF. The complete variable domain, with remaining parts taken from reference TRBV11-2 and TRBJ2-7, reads EAGVAQSPRYKIIEKRQSVAFWCNPISGHATLYWYQQILGQGPKLLIQFQNNGVVDDSQLPKDRFSAERLKGVDSTLKIQPAKLEDSAVYLCASSLALGGRGPAYEQYFGPGTRLTVT.

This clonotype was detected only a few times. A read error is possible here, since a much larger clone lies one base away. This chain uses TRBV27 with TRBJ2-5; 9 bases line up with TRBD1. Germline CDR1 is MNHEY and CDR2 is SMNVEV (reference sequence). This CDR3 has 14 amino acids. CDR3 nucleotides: TGTGCCACCAAACCGGGACAGGGTCCAGAGACCCAGTGCTTC. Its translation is CATKPGQGPETQCF.

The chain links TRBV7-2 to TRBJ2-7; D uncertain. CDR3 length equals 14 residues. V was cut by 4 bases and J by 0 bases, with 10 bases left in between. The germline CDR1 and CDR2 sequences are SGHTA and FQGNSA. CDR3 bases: TGTGCCAGCAGCTCATACACTGCCTCCTACGAGCAGTACTTC. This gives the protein CASSSYTASYEQYF.

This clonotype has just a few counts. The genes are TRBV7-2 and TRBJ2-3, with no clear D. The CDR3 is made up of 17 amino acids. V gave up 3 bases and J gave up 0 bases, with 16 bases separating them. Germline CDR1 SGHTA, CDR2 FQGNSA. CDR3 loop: CASSFPISPPSTDTQYF. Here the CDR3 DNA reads TGTGCCAGCAGCTTCCCGATCTCCCCCCCTAGCACAGATACGCAGTATTTT.

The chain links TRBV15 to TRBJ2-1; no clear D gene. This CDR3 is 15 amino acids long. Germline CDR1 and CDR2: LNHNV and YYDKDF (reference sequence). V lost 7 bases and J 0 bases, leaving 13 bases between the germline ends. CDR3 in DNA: TGTGCCACCACCCGTGGGGTAGTCTCCTACAATGAGCAGTTCTTC. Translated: CATTRGVVSYNEQFF.

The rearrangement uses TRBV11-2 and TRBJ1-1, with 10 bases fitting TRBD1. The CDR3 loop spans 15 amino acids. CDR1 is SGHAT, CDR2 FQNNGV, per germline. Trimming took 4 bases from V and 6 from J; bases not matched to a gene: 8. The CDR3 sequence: CASSSPGQGISEAFF. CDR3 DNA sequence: TGTGCCAGCAGCTCCCCGGGACAGGGGATATCTGAAGCTTTCTTT.

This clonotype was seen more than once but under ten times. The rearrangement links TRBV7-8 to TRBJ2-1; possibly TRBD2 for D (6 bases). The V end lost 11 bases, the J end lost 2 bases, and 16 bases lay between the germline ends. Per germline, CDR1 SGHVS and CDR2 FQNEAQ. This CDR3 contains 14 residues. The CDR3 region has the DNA TGTGCCGGAGCGGGCAGAAAAGCCTACAATGAGCAGTTCTTC. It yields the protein CAGAGRKAYNEQFF.

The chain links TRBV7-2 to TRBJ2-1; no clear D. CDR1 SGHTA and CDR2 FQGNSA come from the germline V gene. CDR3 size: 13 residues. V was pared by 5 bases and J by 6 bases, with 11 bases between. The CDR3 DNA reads TGTGCCAGCAGCGACGCCCGATTCAATGAGCAGTTCTTC. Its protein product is CASSDARFNEQFF.

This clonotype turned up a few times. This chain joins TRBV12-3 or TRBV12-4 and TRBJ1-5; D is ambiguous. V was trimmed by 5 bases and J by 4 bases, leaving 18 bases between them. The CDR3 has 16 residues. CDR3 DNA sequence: TGTGCCAGCAGTCCCCTAAGCCCGCTATTAAATCAGCCCCAGCATTTT. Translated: CASSPLSPLLNQPQHF.

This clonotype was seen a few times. The CDR3 region has the DNA TGTGCCAGCAGCGTTAGCGGGGGGGCTTCCTACGAGCAGTACTTC. It encodes CASSVSGGASYEQYF. The V and J genes are TRBV9 and TRBJ2-7, with 11 bases fitting TRBD2. The CDR3 loop spans 15 amino acids. CDR1 and CDR2 (germline): SGDLS, YYNGEE. V lost 2 bases and J lost 1; bases outside the gene matches: 2. Using reference TRBV9 and TRBJ2-7 for the parts outside the CDR3, the full variable domain is DSGVTQTPKHLITATGQRVTLRCSPRSGDLSVYWYQQSLDQGLQFLIQYYNGEERAKGNILERFSAQQFPDLHSELNLSSLELGDSALYFCASSVSGGASYEQYFGPGTRLTVT.

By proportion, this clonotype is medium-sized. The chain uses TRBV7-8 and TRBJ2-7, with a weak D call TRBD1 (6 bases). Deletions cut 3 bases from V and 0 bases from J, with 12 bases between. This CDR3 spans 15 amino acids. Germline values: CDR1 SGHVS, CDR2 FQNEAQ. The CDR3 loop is CASSFGTPSSYEQYF. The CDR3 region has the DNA TGTGCCAGCAGCTTTGGGACACCGAGCTCCTACGAGCAGTACTTC.

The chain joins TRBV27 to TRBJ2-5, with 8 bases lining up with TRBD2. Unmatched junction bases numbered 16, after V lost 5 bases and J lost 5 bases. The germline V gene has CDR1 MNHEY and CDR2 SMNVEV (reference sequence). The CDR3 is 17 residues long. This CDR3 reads CASSAAEVGGRRETQYF. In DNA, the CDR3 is TGTGCCAGCAGTGCAGCGGAGGTTGGCGGGAGGAGGGAGACCCAGTACTTC.

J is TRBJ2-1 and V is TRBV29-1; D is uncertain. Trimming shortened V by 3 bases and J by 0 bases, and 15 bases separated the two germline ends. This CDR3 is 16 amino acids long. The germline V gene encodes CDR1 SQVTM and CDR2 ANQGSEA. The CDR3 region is CSVESARESSYNEQFF. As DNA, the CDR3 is TGCAGCGTTGAGTCAGCCCGCGAATCCTCCTACAATGAGCAGTTCTTC.

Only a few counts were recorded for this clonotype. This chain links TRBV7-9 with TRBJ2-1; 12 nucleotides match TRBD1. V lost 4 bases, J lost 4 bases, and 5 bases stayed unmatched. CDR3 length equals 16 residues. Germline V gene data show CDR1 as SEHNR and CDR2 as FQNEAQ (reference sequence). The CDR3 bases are TGTGCCAGCAGCTCCCGGGACAGGGGGCCTTACAATGAGCAGTTCTTC. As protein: CASSSRDRGPYNEQFF.

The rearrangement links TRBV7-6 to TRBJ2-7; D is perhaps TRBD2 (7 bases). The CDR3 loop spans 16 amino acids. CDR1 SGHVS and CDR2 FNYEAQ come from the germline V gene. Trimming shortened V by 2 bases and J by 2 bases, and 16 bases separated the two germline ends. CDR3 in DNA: TGTGCCAGCAGCTTAAGGGGGGGCGGGCATACCTACGAGCAGTACTTC. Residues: CASSLRGGGHTYEQYF.

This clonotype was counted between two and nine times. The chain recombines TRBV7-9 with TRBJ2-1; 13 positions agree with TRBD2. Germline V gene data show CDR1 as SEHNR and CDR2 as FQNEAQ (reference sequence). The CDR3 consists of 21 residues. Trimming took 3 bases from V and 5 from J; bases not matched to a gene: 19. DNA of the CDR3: TGTGCCAGCAGCTTCCCTATTAACCCCCGGACTAGCGGGAGTGAGGACAATGAGCAGTTCTTC. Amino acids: CASSFPINPRTSGSEDNEQFF. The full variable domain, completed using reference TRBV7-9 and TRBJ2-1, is DTGVSQNPRHKITKRGQNVTFRCDPISEHNRLYWYRQTLGQGPEFLTYFQNEAQLEKSRLLSDRFSAERPKGSFSTLEIQRTEQGDSAMYLCASSFPINPRTSGSEDNEQFFGPGTRLTVL.

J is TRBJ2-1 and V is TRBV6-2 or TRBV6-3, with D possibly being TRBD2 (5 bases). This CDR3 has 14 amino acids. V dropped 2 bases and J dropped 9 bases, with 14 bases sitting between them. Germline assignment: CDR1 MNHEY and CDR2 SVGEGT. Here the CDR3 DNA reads TGTGCCAGCAGTTACCTCCGGGGATCGGTTGAGCAGTTCTTC. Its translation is CASSYLRGSVEQFF.